A single sample is the source of the 30 T cell receptor beta chains below, sequenced in a study of T-cell memory formation after mild COVID-19. TCRdb recomputed calls from the 5' RACE reads with MiXCR, one row per CDR3 protein. The sample has hundreds of thousands of distinct CDR3 sequences; roughly 13% are singletons. The sample taken for sequencing was PBMCs or a T cell subset sorted from them (not recorded which). The source is a man aged 18-30 years who had mild COVID-19 (a few samples of this study predate the infection). Cell type and time point are not known.

In this sample, this clonotype turned up a few times. The chain links TRBV6-1 to TRBJ2-4; D is perhaps TRBD1 or TRBD2 (7 bases each). Trimming took 7 bases from V and 8 from J, leaving 15 bases between them. CDR1 MNHNS and CDR2 SASEGT come from the germline V gene. The CDR3 has 13 residues. DNA of the CDR3: TGTGCCAGCACCAGGGGGGGCCAGGACATTCAGTACTTC. Translating it yields CASTRGGQDIQYF.

This clonotype was picked up many times. The chain employs TRBV7-3 and TRBJ2-1; D ambiguous. Germline V gene sequence: CDR1 SGHTA, CDR2 FQGTGA. The CDR3 extends over 14 amino acids. Trimming removed 3 bases from V and 4 bases from J, with 10 bases in between. The CDR3 DNA sequence: TGTGCCAGCAGCTTGATAGGGCGATACAATGAGCAGTTCTTC. It is translated as CASSLIGRYNEQFF.

Many counts were recorded for this clonotype. The chain has TRBV12-3 or TRBV12-4 and TRBJ1-5; D call uncertain. Trimming removed 0 bases at V and 5 bases at J, with 14 bases between. There are 16 residues in the CDR3. Written as DNA, the CDR3 is TGTGCCAGCAGTTTAGCGCTGGCAGGCTTAGATCAGCCCCAGCATTTT. It is translated as CASSLALAGLDQPQHF.

In its sample, this clonotype was seen a few times. This chain joins TRBV20-1 and TRBJ2-1; 7 bases agree with TRBD1. This CDR3 has 14 residues. Per germline, CDR1 DFQATT and CDR2 SNEGSKA (reference sequence). After removal of 6 bases from V and 2 bases from J, the junction contained 7 bases not matched to a gene. The CDR3 loop reads CSAPRDSPYNEQFF. In DNA, the CDR3 is TGCAGTGCCCCCCGGGACAGTCCCTACAATGAGCAGTTCTTC.

The J gene is TRBJ2-2, the V gene TRBV5-1; 8 nucleotides agree with TRBD2. This CDR3 is built from 16 residues. J was trimmed by 5 bases and V by 0 bases; bases with no gene match: 6. Germline assignment: CDR1 SGHRS and CDR2 YFSETQ. The CDR3 nucleotides are TGCGCCAGCAGCTTGGTCCCGGGCGGGGGGACCGGGGAGCTGTTTTTT. Amino acid sequence: CASSLVPGGGTGELFF.

The chain joins TRBV18 to TRBJ1-1, with D unresolved. The CDR3 consists of 13 residues. CDR1 and CDR2 from the germline V gene are KGHSH and LQKENI. The V and J ends lost 3 bases and 1 base respectively, with 6 bases between them. DNA of the CDR3: TGTGCCAGCTCACCTCAGCCGAACACTGAAGCTTTCTTT. Translation: CASSPQPNTEAFF.

This rearrangement joins TRBV6-2 or TRBV6-3 to TRBJ2-1; D possibly matches TRBD1 or TRBD2 (5 bases each). The CDR3 totals 16 residues. CDR1 MNHEY and CDR2 SVGEGT come from the germline V gene. V was shortened by 7 bases and J by 7 bases, with 23 bases between the two germline ends. In DNA form, the CDR3 reads TGTGCCAGCACCCACCAGAGGGCAAAGGCAGGGAATGAGCAGTTCTTC. This encodes CASTHQRAKAGNEQFF.

The chain carries TRBV7-2 and TRBJ2-2; a possible D gene is TRBD1 (6 bases). The CDR3 is 14 residues long. In germline, CDR1 is SGHTA, CDR2 FQGNSA. The ends were cut back, 3 bases at V and 4 bases at J, with 9 bases in the middle. The CDR3 sequence is CASSLDSATGELFF. The CDR3 DNA is TGTGCCAGCAGCTTGGACAGTGCCACCGGGGAGCTGTTTTTT.

This rearrangement joins TRBV28 to TRBJ2-5, with D unresolved. Looked up from germline, CDR1 is MDHEN and CDR2 is SYDVKM. Deletions cut 5 bases from V and 10 bases from J, with 17 bases between. CDR3 length: 13 amino acids. The CDR3, as DNA: TGTGCCAGCAGTCCCTTGGCTTTGATGATCCAGTACTTC. Its translation: CASSPLALMIQYF.

The chain couples TRBV6-5 to TRBJ1-5, with 7 bases that match TRBD1. CDR1 and CDR2 (germline): MNHEY, SVGAGI. V shed 1 base and J 3 bases; nucleotides not matched to a gene: 12. This CDR3 spans 18 amino acids. CDR3 protein: CASSYFPPGQIYNQPQHF. DNA for the CDR3: TGTGCCAGCAGTTACTTCCCCCCGGGACAGATTTACAATCAGCCCCAGCATTTT.

This clonotype was seen at least ten times. The chain has TRBV5-1 and TRBJ2-1, with 7 bases matching TRBD2. This CDR3 has 14 residues. J was trimmed by 5 bases and V by 5 bases; bases with no gene match: 7. Germline CDR1 is SGHRS and CDR2 is YFSETQ. CDR3 in DNA: TGCGCCAGCAGGGGCGGGGGTTTAAACAATGAGCAGTTCTTC. As protein: CASRGGGLNNEQFF.

This sequence joins TRBV30 and TRBJ2-7; 8 nucleotides agree with TRBD1. Germline CDR1 is GTSNPN and CDR2 is SVGIG (reference sequence). With V trimmed by 1 base and J by 0 bases, 11 bases remained unmatched. The CDR3 consists of 17 residues. DNA for the CDR3: TGTGCCTGGAGTGGTGACAGGGGACTCACCTCCTCCTACGAGCAGTACTTC. Its translation: CAWSGDRGLTSSYEQYF.

This clonotype was counted only a few times. The chain joins TRBV20-1 to TRBJ1-2; D remains ambiguous. V was shortened by 4 bases and J by 2 bases, with 11 bases between the two germline ends. This CDR3 is 13 amino acids long. Germline loops: CDR1 DFQATT, CDR2 SNEGSKA (reference sequence). The CDR3 protein is CSAIPPVNYGYTF. The DNA of the CDR3 is TGCAGTGCTATACCGCCAGTGAACTATGGCTACACCTTC.

The chain joins TRBV18 to TRBJ1-1; D is unresolved. Deletions cut 1 base from V and 6 bases from J, with 9 bases between. The germline gives CDR1 KGHSH, CDR2 LQKENI. The CDR3 spans 13 residues. Here the CDR3 reads CASSPLPRAEAFF. The CDR3 DNA sequence: TGTGCCAGCTCACCACTGCCTCGAGCTGAAGCTTTCTTT.

There are a few counts of this clonotype. The rearrangement joins TRBV7-3 to TRBJ2-3, with no clear D. Trimming removed 5 bases at V and 10 bases at J, with 19 bases between. The germline gives CDR1 SGHTA, CDR2 FQGTGA. The length of the CDR3 is 14 residues. CDR3 nucleotides: TGTGCCAGCAGCCGGTTAGCCGCGAAGGCAGCGCAGTATTTT. Amino acid sequence: CASSRLAAKAAQYF. Full variable domain (outside the CDR3, taken from reference TRBV7-3 and TRBJ2-3): GAGVSQTPSNKVTEKGKYVELRCDPISGHTALYWYRQSLGQGPEFLIYFQGTGAADDSGLPNDRFFAVRPEGSVSTLKIQRTERGDSAVYLCASSRLAAKAAQYFGPGTRLTVL.

This clonotype was observed a few times. The junction shows a germline mismatch at one end, possibly a read error. The chain combines TRBV7-2 with TRBJ1-2; no reliable D call. The CDR3 sequence is 13 residues long. Germline CDR1 SGHTA, CDR2 FQGNSA. The CDR3 coding sequence is TGTGCCAGCACCTTATCCCTGGCCCATGGCTACACCTTC. It is translated as CASTLSLAHGYTF.

The V call is TRBV4-1, the J call TRBJ2-3, with D possibly matching TRBD2 (5 bases). This CDR3 contains 16 residues. Trimming cost V 1 base and J 2 bases, with 13 bases left between them. Germline lookup yields CDR1 MGHRA and CDR2 YSYEKL. CDR3 protein: CASSQVPGWVTDTQYF. As DNA, the CDR3 is TGCGCCAGCAGCCAAGTCCCGGGGTGGGTCACAGATACGCAGTATTTT.

This clonotype was seen many times. CDR3 coding DNA: TGCAGTACGACAGATCCCAGCTCCTACGAGCAGTACGTC. This codes for CSTTDPSSYEQYV. This sequence joins TRBV20-1 and TRBJ2-7, with D possibly matching TRBD1 (5 bases). CDR3 length: 13 residues. Germline CDR1 reads DFQATT; CDR2 reads SNEGSKA (reference sequence). Trimming left V 8 bases short and J 0 bases short, with 14 bases between.

A remark on this clonotype: The conserved phenylalanine or tryptophan is not found at the CDR3 terminus, so this likely reflects a read error. The chain carries TRBV12-3 or TRBV12-4 and TRBJ1-2; TRBD1 aligns across 7 bases. The CDR3 has 13 amino acids. The J segment lost 4 bases and the V segment lost 4 bases, leaving 3 bases of the junction unmatched. The CDR3 sequence is CASSSTGAYGYTL. The CDR3, as DNA: TGTGCCAGCAGTTCCACAGGGGCCTATGGCTACACCTTA.

The chain combines TRBV28 with TRBJ2-7; TRBD1 aligns across 7 bases. Per germline, CDR1 MDHEN and CDR2 SYDVKM. V dropped 5 bases and J dropped 5; count of bases not matched to a gene: 9. The CDR3 spans 14 residues. Here the CDR3 reads CASSPTTGSHEQYV. The CDR3 DNA reads as TGTGCCAGCAGTCCCACGACAGGGTCCCACGAGCAGTACGTC.

This clonotype was detected a few times. CDR3 amino acids: CATGPLGQGYGYTF. DNA of the CDR3: TGTGCCACTGGTCCCCTCGGACAGGGCTATGGCTACACCTTC. The J gene is TRBJ1-2, the V gene TRBV6-2 or TRBV6-3, with 8 bases aligning to TRBD1. Trimming at V came to 10 bases and at J to 4 bases, leaving 11 bases not matched to a gene. This CDR3 spans 14 amino acids. Per germline, CDR1 MNHEY and CDR2 SVGEGT.

CDR3: CASSVETSGNPGTDTQYF. DNA for the CDR3: TGTGCCAGCAGCGTAGAAACTAGCGGGAATCCTGGCACAGATACGCAGTATTTT. The chain links TRBV9 to TRBJ2-3; 10 bases fit TRBD2. Trimming took 0 bases from V and 1 from J; bases not matched to a gene: 8. The CDR3 is made up of 18 amino acids. CDR1 and CDR2 (germline): SGDLS, YYNGEE.

This clonotype was recorded a few times. This chain links TRBV28 with TRBJ1-5; D remains ambiguous. The CDR3 is 12 amino acids. The V end lost 1 base, the J end lost 7 bases, and 5 bases lay between the germline ends. Germline-derived CDR1 and CDR2 are MDHEN and SYDVKM. The CDR3 here is CASSLYKQPQHF. The CDR3 DNA reads as TGTGCCAGCAGTTTATACAAGCAGCCCCAGCATTTT.

The chain employs TRBV7-9 and TRBJ1-1; tentatively, D is TRBD1 (5 bases). Trimming left V 5 bases short and J 4 bases short, with 11 bases between. The CDR3 has 13 residues. Germline V CDR1 and CDR2: SEHNR, FQNEAQ (reference sequence). CDR3 sequence: CASSGQMVTEAFF. The CDR3 DNA sequence: TGTGCCAGCAGCGGACAAATGGTCACTGAAGCTTTCTTT.

Of note for this clonotype: A single base separates this from a much larger clone, so it may be a read error. This chain uses TRBV4-2 with TRBJ2-3, with a tentative D call TRBD2 (5 bases). The CDR3 is made up of 16 amino acids. The germline V and J ends were trimmed by 2 bases and 6 bases, with 18 bases remaining between them. Per the germline V gene, CDR1 is LGHNA and CDR2 is YNFKEQ. The CDR3 loop is CASSQPPGWVSDTQYF. CDR3 nucleotide sequence: TGTGCCAGCAGCCAACCCCCGGGGTGGGTTTCGGATACGCAGTATTTT.

The sample holds a few counts of this clonotype. This chain connects TRBV6-5 to TRBJ2-4, with D perhaps TRBD1 (5 bases). In germline, CDR1 is MNHEY, CDR2 SVGAGI. V gave up 0 bases and J gave up 0 bases, with 9 bases separating them. CDR3 size: 16 residues. For the CDR3, the DNA is TGTGCCAGCAGTTACTCGAAAACAGGAGCCAAAAACATTCAGTACTTC. This codes for CASSYSKTGAKNIQYF.

The chain links TRBV15 to TRBJ2-2; D remains unclear. V was cut by 0 bases and J by 2 bases, with 13 bases left in between. Germline V gives CDR1 LNHNV, CDR2 YYDKDF (reference sequence). CDR3 length: 17 residues. For the CDR3, the DNA is TGTGCCACCAGCAGAGATCACACCGAGGTTAACACCGGGGAGCTGTTTTTT. As protein: CATSRDHTEVNTGELFF.

The DNA for the CDR3 is TGTGCCAGCAGTCGACAGGGGGGCAGCTCCTACGAGCAGTACTTC. The encoded protein is CASSRQGGSSYEQYF. V usage is TRBV6-6 and J usage is TRBJ2-7; 9 bases match TRBD1. Germline-derived CDR1 and CDR2 are MNHNY and SVGAGI (reference sequence). After removal of 5 bases from V and 0 bases from J, the junction contained 5 bases not matched to a gene. The CDR3 extends over 15 amino acids.

Remarks on this clonotype: One junction end does not reproduce the germline sequence, and a read error may be involved. This sequence joins TRBV7-2 and TRBJ1-2; tentatively, D is TRBD1 (5 bases). The CDR3 covers 16 residues. Germline CDR1 reads SGHTA; CDR2 reads FQGNSA. CDR3 nucleotides: TGTGCCAGCAGCCCTAGGGCAGGGACCCTGAACTATGGATACACCTTC. Encoded protein: CASSPRAGTLNYGYTF. The full variable domain, its missing parts supplied by reference TRBV7-2 and TRBJ1-2, is GAGVSQSPSNKVTEKGKDVELRCDPISGHTALYWYRQSLGQGLEFLIYFQGNSAPDKSGLPSDRFSAERTGGSVSTLTIQRTQQEDSAVYLCASSPRAGTLNYGYTFGSGTRLTVV.

Details on this clonotype: An end of the junction differs from the germline gene, which may be a read error. V gene TRBV5-1 combines with J gene TRBJ2-5; D possibly corresponds to TRBD2 (7 bases). CDR1 and CDR2 from the germline V gene are SGHRS and YFSETQ. The CDR3 is 15 amino acids. CDR3 nucleotide sequence: TGCGACAGCAGGGACACGGCGGGGGCCCAAGAGACCCAGTACTTC. The encoded protein is CDSRDTAGAQETQYF.